One sample yielded the 24 T cell receptor beta chains listed below, sequenced in a study of Ad26.COV2.S vaccination and SARS-CoV-2 variants. Treatment reported: some 19 received Ad26.COV2.S at low or high dose, single or two shots; roughly 5 received placebo; per-sample allocation not given. The samples were gathered on day 63 after the first injection of vaccine or placebo. Data came from immunoSEQ multiplex PCR; TCRdb stores just in-frame clones and leaves some out. The sample records 250,000 or so clones, around nine tenths being singletons. The source was peripheral blood, collected in a trial of Ad26.COV2.S vaccine versus placebo. The receptor set was obtained from a person between 18 and 59 years old who received the Ad26.COV2.S COVID-19 vaccine or a placebo.

The chain recombines TRBV19 with TRBJ2-7, with a weak D call TRBD1 (6 bases). CDR1 and CDR2 (germline): LNHDA, SQIVND (reference sequence). V was trimmed by 2 bases and J by 1 base, leaving 12 bases between them. The CDR3 spans 15 residues. CDR3 nucleotide sequence: TGTGCCAGTAGTATATCAGGGGCCGAATCCTACGAGCAGTACTTC. It encodes CASSISGAESYEQYF.

This sequence joins TRBV7-8 and TRBJ2-3, with D perhaps matching TRBD2 (6 bases). CDR3 size: 15 residues. V was trimmed by 2 bases and J by 3 bases, leaving 12 bases between them. Germline V gene lookup returns CDR1 SGHVS and CDR2 FQNEAQ. The CDR3, as DNA: TGTGCCAGCAGCTTACCGGTCGGGGGTACAGATACGCAGTATTTT. Its translation is CASSLPVGGTDTQYF.

This rearrangement joins TRBV4-1 to TRBJ2-7; no firm D call. V was pared by 1 base and J by 7 bases, with 14 bases between. In germline, CDR1 is MGHRA, CDR2 YSYEKL. The CDR3 length is 14 residues. This CDR3 reads CASSQAAAASEQYF. The CDR3 DNA reads TGCGCCAGCAGCCAAGCTGCTGCAGCGAGTGAGCAGTACTTC.

The gene calls are TRBV2 and TRBJ2-7; 9 nucleotides align to TRBD1. Germline V CDR1 and CDR2: SNHLY, FYNNEI. Trimming cost V 8 bases and J 5 bases; bases outside gene matches: 10. The CDR3 is made up of 14 amino acids. The CDR3, as DNA: TGTGCCAGCGCCAATCGGGACAGGGCGCACGAGCAGTACTTC. It is translated as CASANRDRAHEQYF.

The rearrangement links TRBV27 to TRBJ1-2; 7 bases fit TRBD1. The CDR3 is 14 amino acids. CDR1 is MNHEY and CDR2 is SMNVEV in the germline V gene (reference sequence). V lost 2 bases, J lost 6 bases, and 6 bases stayed unmatched. The CDR3 coding sequence is TGTGCCAGCAGTTTAAAACAGGGGTTGGATGGCTACACCTTC. Amino acid sequence: CASSLKQGLDGYTF.

This sequence joins TRBV27 and TRBJ1-2; 7 bases map to TRBD1. V was clipped by 6 bases and J by 1 base; unmatched bases: 8. This CDR3 is built from 15 residues. Germline V CDR1 and CDR2: MNHEY, SMNVEV (reference sequence). CDR3 sequence reads: CASSKTGSLNYGYTF. The CDR3 DNA reads as TGTGCCAGCAGCAAGACAGGGAGCCTTAACTATGGCTACACCTTC.

J is TRBJ1-2 and V is TRBV4-1; 7 bases are shared with TRBD1. The CDR3 consists of 15 residues. Trimming at V came to 2 bases and at J to 2 bases, leaving 5 bases not matched to a gene. Germline CDR1 MGHRA, CDR2 YSYEKL. The CDR3 DNA is TGCGCCAGCAGCCAACCACCACAGGGGAACTATGGCTACACCTTC. Amino acid sequence: CASSQPPQGNYGYTF.

This clone has a single count. As DNA, the CDR3 is TGTGCCAGCAGCTTATACGACAGGGTCAATGAGCAGTTCTTC. Encoded protein: CASSLYDRVNEQFF. The chain is built from TRBV7-2 and TRBJ2-1, with TRBD1 matching over 7 bases. The CDR3 spans 14 residues. CDR1 is SGHTA and CDR2 is FQGNSA in the germline V gene. V was clipped by 2 bases and J by 6 bases; unmatched bases: 4.

The genes are TRBV29-1 and TRBJ1-3; D is unresolved. From germline, CDR1 is SQVTM and CDR2 ANQGSEA. CDR3 length: 12 amino acids. CDR3 DNA: TGCAGTGTTAAAGTGACTGGAAACACCATATATTTT. Its translation is CSVKVTGNTIYF.

This rearrangement joins TRBV28 to TRBJ1-2; D unclear. V gave up 1 base and J gave up 8 bases, with 14 bases separating them. The CDR3 length is 14 residues. Germline V lookup: CDR1 MDHEN, CDR2 SYDVKM. CDR3 amino acids: CASSLSRPQSGYTF. As DNA, the CDR3 is TGTGCCAGCAGTTTATCAAGGCCCCAAAGCGGCTACACCTTC.

V gene TRBV11-3 combines with J gene TRBJ2-5; 8 bases fit TRBD2. The V gene end was trimmed by 5 bases and the J gene end by 2 bases; junction bases not matched to a gene: 13. Germline V gene sequence: CDR1 SGHNT, CDR2 YENEEA. The CDR3 spans 17 residues. The CDR3, as DNA: TGTGCCAGCAGCCGTGGGTCTCCGGGACTAGATCAAGAGACCCAGTACTTC. Encoded protein: CASSRGSPGLDQETQYF.

This chain joins TRBV5-1 and TRBJ1-1; a weak D match, TRBD1 (5 bases). Between the trimmed V and J ends, which lost 0 bases and 1 base, there was a span of 13 bases. The CDR3 length is 16 residues. Germline CDR1 is SGHRS and CDR2 is YFSETQ. The DNA for the CDR3 is TGCGCCAGCAGCTTGGGGCAAAGGGGTGGGAACACTGAAGCTTTCTTT. It codes for CASSLGQRGGNTEAFF.

J is TRBJ2-1 and V is TRBV20-1; 9 nucleotides align to TRBD2. The CDR3 spans 16 residues. The V and J ends lost 3 bases and 0 bases, in that order; junction bases with no gene match: 6. Germline CDR1 DFQATT, CDR2 SNEGSKA (reference sequence). The CDR3 DNA sequence: TGCAGTGCTAGTTCTAGCGGGGCGAGCTCCTACAATGAGCAGTTCTTC. Its translation: CSASSSGASSYNEQFF.

The sample holds one count of this clone. This sequence joins TRBV18 and TRBJ2-5; tentatively, D is TRBD1 or TRBD2 (5 bases each). CDR1 and CDR2 from the germline V gene are KGHSH and LQKENI. The CDR3 runs 15 residues. V was shortened by 1 base and J by 1 base, with 10 bases between the two germline ends. Here the CDR3 DNA reads TGTGCCAGCTCACCACGGGGCGGGCCCCAAGAGACCCAGTACTTC. It translates to CASSPRGGPQETQYF.

CDR3 protein: CASRNRVGTNEKLFF. The CDR3 DNA follows: TGTGCCAGTAGGAACAGGGTTGGTACTAATGAAAAACTGTTTTTT. V and J are TRBV19 and TRBJ1-4, with a possible D match to TRBD1 (6 bases). Trimming shortened V by 6 bases and J by 2 bases, and 13 bases separated the two germline ends. The CDR3 covers 15 residues. CDR1 LNHDA and CDR2 SQIVND come from the germline V gene (reference sequence).

This sequence joins TRBV20-1 and TRBJ2-5; TRBD2 is a possible D gene (6 bases). Trimming took off 3 bases at V and 5 bases at J, with 16 bases between the two ends. The CDR3 loop spans 14 amino acids. The germline V gene encodes CDR1 DFQATT and CDR2 SNEGSKA (reference sequence). The CDR3 coding sequence is TGCAGTGCTAGTCCCCTCAACCGGGAGGAGACCCAGTACTTC. It encodes CSASPLNREETQYF.

This chain uses TRBV7-2 with TRBJ2-7; TRBD2 aligns across 13 bases. The germline V gene encodes CDR1 SGHTA and CDR2 FQGNSA. The CDR3 runs 15 residues. With 5 bases clipped from V and 5 bases from J, the junction kept 6 bases outside the gene matches. The CDR3 DNA follows: TGTGCCAGCAGCACCTCGGGACTAGCGGGACACGAGCAGTACGTC. It encodes CASSTSGLAGHEQYV.

This sequence joins TRBV7-9 and TRBJ1-2; D is perhaps TRBD1 (5 bases). The germline V and J ends were trimmed by 0 bases and 7 bases, with 12 bases remaining between them. Germline CDR1 reads SEHNR; CDR2 reads FQNEAQ (reference sequence). The CDR3 sequence is 14 residues long. The DNA for the CDR3 is TGTGCCAGCAGCTTAGCGCCCAGGGATAGTGGCTACACCTTC. This sequence encodes CASSLAPRDSGYTF.

The chain uses TRBV7-8 and TRBJ1-5, with 7 bases matching TRBD1. The CDR3 covers 12 residues. The V segment lost 5 bases and the J segment 12 bases; nucleotides outside the gene matches: 7. Germline V gives CDR1 SGHVS, CDR2 FQNEAQ. The CDR3 loop reads CASSTVQGLQHF. CDR3 sequence (DNA): TGTGCCAGCAGCACAGTACAGGGGCTCCAGCATTTT.

The chain combines TRBV7-2 with TRBJ2-1; D remains ambiguous. CDR3 length equals 14 residues. Germline CDR1 reads SGHTA; CDR2 reads FQGNSA. The germline V and J ends were trimmed by 1 base and 5 bases, with 9 bases remaining between them. CDR3 region: CASSLERPHNEQFF. In nucleotides, the CDR3 is TGTGCCAGCAGCTTAGAGAGGCCTCACAATGAGCAGTTCTTC.

The chain uses TRBV9 and TRBJ2-7; a weak D match, TRBD1 (5 bases). CDR3 size: 14 residues. Per germline, CDR1 SGDLS and CDR2 YYNGEE. Trimming cost V 1 base and J 2 bases, with 10 bases left between them. In nucleotides, the CDR3 is TGTGCCAGCAGCGTATCACAGGCCCCCTACGAGCAGTACTTC. Amino acid sequence: CASSVSQAPYEQYF.

The chain combines TRBV7-8 with TRBJ1-1; possible D gene TRBD1, 6 bases. This CDR3 region has 14 residues. Trimming cost V 5 bases and J 6 bases, with 16 bases left between them. Germline V gives CDR1 SGHVS, CDR2 FQNEAQ. The CDR3 protein is CASSLGTLSPEAFF. The CDR3 coding sequence is TGTGCCAGCAGCCTCGGGACACTGTCCCCTGAAGCTTTCTTT.

The chain joins TRBV7-6 to TRBJ2-3, with D perhaps TRBD1 or TRBD2 (6 bases each). The V gene lost 5 bases and the J gene lost 0 bases, with 15 bases spanning the gap. This CDR3 region has 16 residues. Germline loops: CDR1 SGHVS, CDR2 FNYEAQ. As DNA, the CDR3 is TGTGCCAGCAGCGCCGTGGGGGGCACTAGCACAGATACGCAGTATTTT. Translated: CASSAVGGTSTDTQYF.

This rearrangement joins TRBV6-5 to TRBJ2-2, with no clear D. Germline assignment: CDR1 MNHEY and CDR2 SVGAGI. V was shortened by 6 bases and J by 5 bases, with 16 bases between the two germline ends. The CDR3 has 15 amino acids. CDR3 sequence reads: CASSRRSVDTGELFF. CDR3 nucleotide sequence: TGTGCCAGCAGCCGTCGGTCAGTGGATACCGGGGAGCTGTTTTTT.